This T cell receptor beta chain was sequenced for a study of cytomegalovirus exposure and HLA in healthy donors. The PCR had 60 Vbeta and 13 Jbeta primers. Measured with immunoSEQ multiplex PCR; TCRdb has only the in-frame clones, and not every one. The data contain about 200,000 clones, approximately 79% of them singletons. Unrecorded immune exposure was likely among donors, who were nominally healthy when sampled. Germline CDR1 reads LNHDA; CDR2 reads SQIVND (reference sequence). V shed 5 bases and J 0 bases; nucleotides not matched to a gene: 2. The CDR3 is made up of 15 amino acids. This TCR came from a man aged 50 to 60 in good health and CMV-seronegative. The specimen was PBMCs. The chain is built from TRBV19 and TRBJ2-1; TRBD2 matches 9 bases. The CDR3 sequence is CASSPTSGSYNEQFF. Here the CDR3 DNA reads TGTGCCAGTAGTCCGACTAGCGGCTCCTACAATGAGCAGTTCTTC.